Presented here are 8 T cell receptor beta chains from one specimen sequenced in a study of STAT5B mutations in CD4+ large granular lymphocyte leukemia. TCRdb's table, derived via immunoSEQ multiplex PCR, lists solely in-frame clones and lacks some. The sample contains 40,000 to 50,000 clones, about 86% of which appear only once. The sample consisted of CD4+ T cells from blood buffy coats. Receptors originate from a human donor in good health.

V and J are TRBV9 and TRBJ2-1; 13 bases map to TRBD2. The CDR3 covers 17 residues. The V segment lost 4 bases and the J segment 6 bases; nucleotides outside the gene matches: 10. The V gene's germline CDR1 is SGDLS and CDR2 YYNGEE. CDR3 DNA: TGTGCCAGCAGCTTCCCCCCCGGGACTAGCGGGGCCAATGAGCAGTTCTTC. Translating gives CASSFPPGTSGANEQFF. The entire variable domain, with the rest obtained from reference TRBV9 and TRBJ2-1, is as follows: DSGVTQTPKHLITATGQRVTLRCSPRSGDLSVYWYQQSLDQGLQFLIQYYNGEERAKGNILERFSAQQFPDLHSELNLSSLELGDSALYFCASSFPPGTSGANEQFFGPGTRLTVL.

V and J are TRBV10-3 and TRBJ2-1; TRBD1 agrees at 10 bases. CDR1 and CDR2 (germline): ENHRY, SYGVKD. Trimming cost V 5 bases and J 9 bases; bases outside gene matches: 7. CDR3 length: 14 residues. The CDR3 reads CAISTGTGEGEQFF. The CDR3 DNA sequence: TGTGCCATCAGTACCGGGACAGGGGAGGGTGAGCAGTTCTTC.

This clone has a handful of counts. This chain uses TRBV6-4 with TRBJ2-2, with a tentative D call TRBD2 (5 bases). Looked up from germline, CDR1 is MRHNA and CDR2 is SNTAGT. There are 14 residues in the CDR3. Trimming removed 9 bases from V and 2 bases from J, with 13 bases in between. In nucleotides, the CDR3 is TGTGCCAGTGCCCGAGACTATAACACCGGGGAGCTGTTTTTT. Translation gives CASARDYNTGELFF.

The V gene is TRBV28, the J gene TRBJ1-1; TRBD1 is a possible D gene (6 bases). The germline gives CDR1 MDHEN, CDR2 SYDVKM. The CDR3 runs 11 residues. Trimming removed 5 bases at V and 9 bases at J, with 10 bases between. CDR3 in amino acids: CASSEGGKAFF. The CDR3 DNA reads as TGTGCCAGCAGTGAGGGGGGGAAAGCTTTCTTT.

V usage is TRBV19 and J usage is TRBJ2-1, with 7 positions matching TRBD1. This CDR3 region has 14 residues. Germline trimming cut 7 bases from V and 4 bases from J; bases unmatched to any gene: 7. In germline, CDR1 is LNHDA, CDR2 SQIVND (reference sequence). DNA for the CDR3: TGTGCCAGTAATCGCCGGGACAGATACAATGAGCAGTTCTTC. This translates into CASNRRDRYNEQFF.

V is TRBV5-1 and J is TRBJ2-5, with D perhaps being TRBD1 or TRBD2 (5 bases each). The J call may be mistaken, given a closer DNA end match to TRBJ2-7. The V gene's germline CDR1 is SGHRS and CDR2 YFSETQ. The CDR3 runs 16 residues. The CDR3 spells CASSALGAGIPDEQYF. In nucleotides, the CDR3 is TGCGCCAGCAGCGCACTGGGAGCAGGGATACCGGACGAGCAGTACTTC.

This chain connects TRBV6-5 to TRBJ2-7, with a weak D call TRBD1 (5 bases). Germline V gives CDR1 MNHEY, CDR2 SVGAGI. The CDR3 runs to 15 residues. Trimming shortened V by 5 bases and J by 5 bases, and 19 bases separated the two germline ends. In DNA form, the CDR3 reads TGTGCCAGCAGTCCTCCAGGGTTAGGCATCCACGAGCAGTACTTC. It yields the protein CASSPPGLGIHEQYF.

The V gene is TRBV7-3, the J gene TRBJ2-3; 9 bases agree with TRBD1. The CDR3 is 15 residues long. The J segment lost 5 bases and the V segment lost 3 bases, leaving 6 bases of the junction unmatched. Germline V gene data show CDR1 as SGHTA and CDR2 as FQGTGA. DNA of the CDR3: TGTGCCAGCAGCTTGGGGACAGGGATGAAAGATACGCAGTATTTT. Its protein is CASSLGTGMKDTQYF.